The source of this TCR beta chain is a study of blood T cell repertoires in COVID-19 (TCRdb year 2020). With regard to the full study: Samples covering the acute and convalescent phases of COVID-19 were provided by collaborators in the United States, Italy and Spain. The prospective study material was composed of cDNA or gDNA derived from T cells, B-cell-depleted T cells, or PBMCs. Subjects who had been exposed to COVID-19, were actively infected with it, or had recovered from it provided the deeply sampled blood TCRbeta repertoires that made up the dataset. The repertoires were made available in a free public database intended to serve as a resource for research on the immune response to SARS-CoV-2. Samples were obtained from the ongoing ImmuneRACE study (first 160 participants) and from roughly 1,300 subjects provided by 6 global collaborators. Sample metadata almost always included a de-identified subject ID, COVID-19 status, age in years and sex. Where HLA class I and class II types were available, the types were taken from metadata supplied by the sample provider, not from assay-based typing. General conclusions and limits of the study: How much clinical and demographic metadata was included differed by source and by participant, and the metadata was provided uncurated.

A note on this clone: Its antigen specificity is not known. No base quality values were provided; no much bigger clone lies one nucleotide off.

Looking up the germline V gene (reference sequence) yields CDR1 LNHDA and CDR2 SQIVND. There are 12 amino acids in the CDR3, from cysteine to phenylalanine inclusive. Left in the record is the CDR3 DNA by itself, 36 bases read in frame from the first base. V and J lose 4 bases and 2 bases, and a span of 4 bases separates them. The immunoSEQ Assay, a bias-controlled multiplex PCR, was used to amplify TCRbeta CDR3 regions from genomic DNA. Under the source paper's analysis protocol: The number of nucleated cells in each sample was estimated by amplification of reference gene primers within the assay. To quantify the absolute abundance of each unique TCRbeta CDR3 rearrangement, sequence reads were collapsed and filtered. For each sample, productive Simpson clonality was calculated as the square root of Simpson's diversity index over productive rearrangements. Held by TCRdb, this immuneACCESS table contains in-frame sequences only and omits some clones. Under half of the omission traces to an unresolved V gene where checked; the cause of the rest is unknown. That table furnishes V, J and clone size, whereas the DNA furnished D and trimming. The sample has 400,000 or so clones on record, 85% to 90% of them singletons. The top ten hold roughly 1.1% of the sample.

In the prospective study, participants were 18 to 89 years old, resided in 24 geographic areas of the United States, and were enrolled through a virtual design. In the prospective study, cohorts were assigned on the basis of participant-reported clinical history obtained from a screening survey and a study questionnaire. For ImmuneRACE Cohort 3, a participant was defined as recovered based on two consecutive negative NP/OP PCR tests, clearance by a healthcare professional, or resolution of symptoms. In the prospective study, whole blood, serum and a nasopharyngeal or oropharyngeal swab were collected from each participant by mobile phlebotomists. Additional blood draws and questionnaires over an approximately two-month period could optionally be provided by prospective study participants. Before DNA extraction, blood samples from the prospective study were shipped at room temperature or frozen.

The sequence is built from TRBV19 and TRBJ2-3; the D gene identity is not certain. The sample was PBMCs or T cells enriched from blood (not recorded which). The sequence derives from a man aged 25-45 years who had recovered from COVID-19. The CDR3 reads as follows: CASSTHTDTQYF. The bases are TGTGCCAGTAGTACCCACACAGATACGCAGTATTTT.